Below, one TCR beta chain is given with its context. Its antigen remains unidentified. The junction departs from the called germline gene at one end, perhaps through a read error. Total RNA, at least 5 micrograms per sample, came from PBMCs. A sample-barcoded 5' primer and a J-beta primer mix were used in a second PCR of roughly 7 to 11 cycles. Every sample gave at least 2.5 million paired-end reads containing CDR3. Each CDR3 protein gets one entry after TCRdb re-called the 5' RACE reads with MiXCR. The table shows more than 800,000 distinct CDR3 sequences, with 45% occurring only once. This sample stems from a study of blood T cells in healthy people across ages. The germline V gene has CDR1 LGHNA and CDR2 YNFKEQ. The length of the CDR3 is 15 residues. Study results and caveats: Per million T cells, the diversity of TCR beta decreased roughly linearly as age advanced. Strongly correlated with naive T cell percentage was TCR beta diversity.

Input material: blood. J is TRBJ2-7 and V is TRBV4-2; D remains unclear. This TCR was recovered from a woman aged 60-70 years in good health. The CDR3 DNA follows: TGTGCCAGTAGCCAAGGGCCCGGGTCCGCCTACGAGCAGTACTTC. Its protein product is CASSQGPGSAYEQYF.